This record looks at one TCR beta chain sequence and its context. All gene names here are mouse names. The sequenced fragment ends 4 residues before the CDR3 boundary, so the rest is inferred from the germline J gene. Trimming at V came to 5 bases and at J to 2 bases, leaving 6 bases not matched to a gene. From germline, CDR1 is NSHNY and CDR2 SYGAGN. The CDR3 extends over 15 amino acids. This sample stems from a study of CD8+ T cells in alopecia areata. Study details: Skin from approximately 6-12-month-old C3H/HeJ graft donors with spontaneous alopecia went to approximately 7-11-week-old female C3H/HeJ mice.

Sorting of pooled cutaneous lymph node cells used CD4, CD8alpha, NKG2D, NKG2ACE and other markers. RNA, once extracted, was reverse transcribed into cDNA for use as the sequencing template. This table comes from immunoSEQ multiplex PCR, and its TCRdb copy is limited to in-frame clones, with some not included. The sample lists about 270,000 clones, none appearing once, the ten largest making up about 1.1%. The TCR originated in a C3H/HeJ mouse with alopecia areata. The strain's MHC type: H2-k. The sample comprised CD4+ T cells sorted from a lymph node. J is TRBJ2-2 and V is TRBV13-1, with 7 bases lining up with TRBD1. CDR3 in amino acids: CASRETGSNTGQLYF. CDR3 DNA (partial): TGTGCCAGCAGAGAGACAGGGTCGAACACCGGG.